This record concerns one T cell receptor (beta chain) sequence. This entry is derived from a study of CD8 T cells in Susac syndrome. The trim removed 6 bases at V and 1 base at J, leaving 5 bases unmatched. CDR1 SEHNR and CDR2 FQNEAQ come from the germline V gene (reference sequence). This CDR3 region has 16 residues. Each multiple sclerosis control was a treatment-naive patient with relapsing-remitting disease that was either stable or active. TEMRA cells were FACS-enriched, unlike CD8+ and CD4+ T cells, which were negatively isolated. Random hexamers were used to reverse transcribe an amount of about 0.5 to 1 ug RNA. The immunoSEQ assay covered 54 Vbeta and 13 Jbeta segments for CDR3. MiXCR, run by TCRdb on the immunoSEQ multiplex PCR reads, gives a single entry per CDR3 protein. The data show 50,000 or so distinct CDR3 sequences, around 93% seen once.

The chain recombines TRBV7-9 with TRBJ2-2; 10 nucleotides match TRBD2. This TCR was sampled from a human donor with multiple sclerosis. What was sequenced was CD8+ T cells from PBMCs. This CDR3 reads CASSSTSGWNTGELFF. The CDR3 DNA sequence: TGTGCCAGCAGTTCGACTAGCGGGTGGAACACCGGGGAGCTGTTTTTT.